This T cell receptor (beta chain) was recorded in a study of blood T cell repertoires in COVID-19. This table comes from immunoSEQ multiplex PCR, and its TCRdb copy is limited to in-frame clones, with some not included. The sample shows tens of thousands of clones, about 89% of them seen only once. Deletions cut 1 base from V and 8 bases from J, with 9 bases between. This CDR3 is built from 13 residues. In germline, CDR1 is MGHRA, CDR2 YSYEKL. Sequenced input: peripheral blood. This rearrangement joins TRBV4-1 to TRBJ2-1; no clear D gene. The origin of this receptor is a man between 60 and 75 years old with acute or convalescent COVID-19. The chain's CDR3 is CASSQVQADEQFF. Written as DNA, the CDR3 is TGCGCCAGCAGCCAAGTCCAAGCTGATGAGCAGTTCTTC.